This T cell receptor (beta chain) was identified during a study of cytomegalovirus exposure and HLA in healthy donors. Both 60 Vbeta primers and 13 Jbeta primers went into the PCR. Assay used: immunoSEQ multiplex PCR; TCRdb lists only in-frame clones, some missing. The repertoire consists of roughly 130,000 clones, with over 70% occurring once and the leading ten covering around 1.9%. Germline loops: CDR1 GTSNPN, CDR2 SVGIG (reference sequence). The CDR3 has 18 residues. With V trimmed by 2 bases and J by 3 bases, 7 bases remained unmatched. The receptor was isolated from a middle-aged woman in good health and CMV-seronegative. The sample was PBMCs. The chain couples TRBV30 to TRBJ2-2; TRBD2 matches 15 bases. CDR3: CAWSFGTSGGRYTGELFF. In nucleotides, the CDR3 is TGTGCCTGGAGTTTTGGGACTAGCGGGGGGCGATACACCGGGGAGCTGTTTTTT.